A single sample gave rise to the 19 T cell receptor beta chains below, sequenced in a study of CD8 T cells in ankylosing spondylitis. TCRdb reanalysed the 5' RACE reads using MiXCR and keeps one entry per CDR3 protein. The sample holds tens of thousands of distinct CDR3 sequences, roughly 8.6% seen once. Sequencing was done on a sample of blood. Source of these receptors: a male donor with ankylosing spondylitis or in good health (not recorded which).

The sample holds a few counts of this clonotype. This chain joins TRBV29-1 and TRBJ2-5; maybe TRBD2 (5 bases). Germline values: CDR1 SQVTM, CDR2 ANQGSEA. This CDR3 is 11 amino acids long. Trimming left V 5 bases short and J 3 bases short, with 7 bases between. CDR3 in amino acids: CSVRGEETQYF. The CDR3 DNA reads as TGCAGCGTTCGGGGAGAAGAGACCCAGTACTTC.

This clonotype has at least ten counts. The J gene is TRBJ2-3, the V gene TRBV9; 14 nucleotides agree with TRBD2. V shed 4 bases, J shed 12 bases, and the junction held 16 bases outside the gene matches. The CDR3 consists of 17 residues. Germline CDR1 reads SGDLS; CDR2 reads YYNGEE. The CDR3 bases are TGTGCCAGCAGCCCCTATGAGGGGACTAGCGGGAGTAATTTACAGTATTTT. Protein: CASSPYEGTSGSNLQYF. The whole variable domain, remainder taken from reference TRBV9 and TRBJ2-3, is DSGVTQTPKHLITATGQRVTLRCSPRSGDLSVYWYQQSLDQGLQFLIQYYNGEERAKGNILERFSAQQFPDLHSELNLSSLELGDSALYFCASSPYEGTSGSNLQYFGPGTRLTVL.

This clonotype was seen a few times. J is TRBJ2-1 and V is TRBV14; TRBD1 is a possible D gene (5 bases). Trimming left V 5 bases short and J 0 bases short, with 11 bases between. The CDR3 loop spans 15 amino acids. CDR1 and CDR2 from the germline V gene are SGHDN and FVKESK. CDR3: CASSTGHSSYNEQFF. Written as DNA, the CDR3 is TGTGCCAGCAGCACTGGACACAGCTCCTACAATGAGCAGTTCTTC.

This clonotype came up a few times. This chain joins TRBV20-1 and TRBJ2-3; 14 bases match TRBD2. The CDR3 consists of 19 residues. Unmatched junction bases numbered 16, after V lost 6 bases and J lost 2 bases. Germline assignment: CDR1 DFQATT and CDR2 SNEGSKA (reference sequence). CDR3 protein: CSALTPGLAGELSTDTQYF. The CDR3 bases are TGCAGTGCCCTTACGCCGGGACTAGCGGGGGAACTTTCCACAGATACGCAGTATTTT.

In this sample, this clonotype turned up a few times. V and J are TRBV24-1 and TRBJ2-3, with TRBD2 identical over 8 bases. The CDR3 length is 15 residues. Losses at the gene ends were 5 bases for V and 3 bases for J; bases not matched to a gene: 6. Germline CDR1 reads KGHDR; CDR2 reads SFDVKD. The CDR3 DNA reads as TGTGCCACCAGTGTACCCAGCGGGAGTACAGATACGCAGTATTTT. Its protein is CATSVPSGSTDTQYF.

This clonotype was counted a few times. The J gene is TRBJ2-3, the V gene TRBV5-4; the match to TRBD1 covers 7 bases. J lost 0 bases, V lost 4 bases, and 5 bases had no gene match. From germline, CDR1 is SGHNT and CDR2 YYREEE (reference sequence). This CDR3 contains 15 residues. Written as DNA, the CDR3 is TGTGCCAGCAGCCTGGACAGGACGAGCACAGATACGCAGTATTTT. Its protein product is CASSLDRTSTDTQYF. The full variable domain, in which reference TRBV5-4 and TRBJ2-3 provide the parts outside the CDR3, is ETGVTQSPTHLIKTRGQQVTLRCSSQSGHNTVSWYQQALGQGPQFIFQYYREEENGRGNFPPRFSGLQFPNYSSELNVNALELDDSALYLCASSLDRTSTDTQYFGPGTRLTVL.

The DNA of the CDR3 is TGTGCCAGCAGCTCGGGACTACCATACAATGAGCAGTTCTTC. It yields the protein CASSSGLPYNEQFF. The V call is TRBV11-2, the J call TRBJ2-1, with 7 bases lining up with TRBD2. The J segment lost 4 bases and the V segment lost 4 bases, leaving 4 bases of the junction unmatched. The CDR3 is 14 amino acids. The V gene's germline CDR1 is SGHAT and CDR2 FQNNGV.

This clonotype was detected many times. V gene TRBV12-3 or TRBV12-4 combines with J gene TRBJ2-5, with D tentatively TRBD2 (6 bases). The CDR3 runs 15 residues. The V end lost 6 bases, the J end lost 1 base, and 15 bases lay between the germline ends. CDR3 DNA sequence: TGTGCCAGCAGCTCCCTGACGGGAGCCCAAGAGACCCAGTACTTC. It translates to CASSSLTGAQETQYF.

This clonotype appeared a few times. The DNA of the CDR3 is TGTGCCAGCAGCTTAGAGGCGGGGGGGCTGGATACGCAGTATTTT. It yields the protein CASSLEAGGLDTQYF. The chain links TRBV7-2 to TRBJ2-3, with 9 bases lining up with TRBD2. The CDR3 runs to 15 residues. The J segment lost 6 bases and the V segment lost 1 base, leaving 5 bases of the junction unmatched. Per germline, CDR1 SGHTA and CDR2 FQGNSA.

The rearrangement links TRBV5-1 to TRBJ2-2; possible D gene TRBD1, 6 bases. Germline V gene data show CDR1 as SGHRS and CDR2 as YFSETQ. The V and J ends lost 4 bases and 5 bases respectively, with 18 bases between them. The CDR3 extends over 16 amino acids. The CDR3 nucleotides are TGCGCCAGCAGCGTACGGGACACTCTCATTACCGGGGAGCTGTTTTTT. The encoded protein is CASSVRDTLITGELFF.

This clonotype has more than one count but fewer than ten. This chain links TRBV7-3 with TRBJ2-1; 12 bases match TRBD2. The CDR3 length is 15 residues. CDR1 is SGHTA and CDR2 is FQGTGA in the germline V gene. With V trimmed by 5 bases and J by 4 bases, 3 bases remained unmatched. CDR3 DNA: TGTGCCAGCAGCCCAGGACTAGCGGGATACAATGAGCAGTTCTTC. Translation gives CASSPGLAGYNEQFF.

This clonotype was counted between two and nine times. This sequence joins TRBV10-3 and TRBJ2-7; D ambiguous. Germline values: CDR1 ENHRY, CDR2 SYGVKD. V shed 6 bases and J shed 1 base, with 13 bases lying between them. The CDR3 has 14 amino acids. CDR3 amino acids: CAISPEFGSYEQYF. The CDR3 DNA is TGTGCCATCAGCCCGGAGTTCGGGTCCTACGAGCAGTACTTC.

This clonotype was recorded a few times. The chain has TRBV29-1 and TRBJ1-2, with 7 positions matching TRBD1. V lost 4 bases to trimming and J lost 1 base; unmatched junction nucleotides: 3. There are 13 residues in the CDR3. The germline V gene has CDR1 SQVTM and CDR2 ANQGSEA. CDR3 loop: CSVGGTDNYGYTF. CDR3 coding DNA: TGCAGCGTTGGGGGGACAGATAACTATGGCTACACCTTC.

The V call is TRBV5-1, the J call TRBJ1-2; D is unresolved. The V end was cut by 2 bases, the J end by 6 bases, with 14 bases between. Per germline, CDR1 SGHRS and CDR2 YFSETQ. The CDR3 sequence is 14 residues long. CDR3 residues: CASSFSGPGDGYTF. CDR3 bases: TGCGCCAGCAGCTTCTCCGGGCCTGGGGATGGCTACACCTTC.

V and J are TRBV5-1 and TRBJ1-1; D remains ambiguous. Germline CDR1 SGHRS, CDR2 YFSETQ. The CDR3 spans 15 residues. V dropped 3 bases and J dropped 0 bases, with 12 bases sitting between them. CDR3 loop: CASSSGFLLNTEAFF. In DNA, the CDR3 is TGCGCCAGCAGCTCAGGATTCCTACTGAACACTGAAGCTTTCTTT.

This clonotype was recorded at least ten times. The V call is TRBV6-2 or TRBV6-3, the J call TRBJ2-5; TRBD1 is a possible D gene (6 bases). The CDR3 consists of 13 residues. The germline gives CDR1 MNHEY, CDR2 SVGEGT. V was clipped by 8 bases and J by 2 bases, with 12 bases between them. The DNA for the CDR3 is TGTGCCAGCGACAGGCCCTTACAAGAGACCCAGTACTTC. This translates into CASDRPLQETQYF.

This clonotype was counted at least ten times. The chain joins TRBV18 to TRBJ2-2, with 11 bases aligning to TRBD2. This CDR3 has 17 residues. V lost 4 bases and J lost 4; bases outside the gene matches: 8. In germline, CDR1 is KGHSH, CDR2 LQKENI. The CDR3 region has the DNA TGTGCCAGCTCACGACCGCTAGCGGGAGGCGGCACCGGGGAGCTGTTTTTT. Residues: CASSRPLAGGGTGELFF.

CDR3 in DNA: TGTGCCAGCAGTATTAGGGATGAGCAGTTCTTC. Its protein product is CASSIRDEQFF. The chain recombines TRBV7-9 with TRBJ2-1; D call uncertain. CDR1 SEHNR and CDR2 FQNEAQ come from the germline V gene (reference sequence). Trimming cost V 6 bases and J 8 bases, with 8 bases left between them. CDR3 length: 11 amino acids.

This clonotype was detected many times. The rearrangement joins TRBV12-3 or TRBV12-4 to TRBJ1-5; the D gene is possibly TRBD1 (6 bases). The CDR3 runs to 15 residues. V shed 4 bases and J shed 5 bases, with 15 bases lying between them. CDR3 region: CASSSRGLYHQPQHF. The CDR3 nucleotides read TGTGCCAGCAGTTCCAGGGGCCTCTACCATCAGCCCCAGCATTTT.